This T cell receptor beta chain was retrieved from a study of OX40 agonist ivuxolimab in advanced cancers. Study summary: Treatment received earlier with anti-PD-1, anti-PD-L1 or anti-CTLA-4 agents was allowed, and less than 45% had some. Study conclusions and caveats: CD4+ and CD8+ blood T cells expanded clonally by week 6 at 0.1 to 3.0 mg/kg.

Germline lookup yields CDR1 MNHEY and CDR2 SVGAGI. V lost 5 bases and J lost 0; bases outside the gene matches: 3. This CDR3 is built from 14 residues. Regarding this clone: Its antigen is as yet unknown.

Data came from immunoSEQ multiplex PCR; TCRdb stores just in-frame clones and leaves some out. This table has tens of thousands of clones, 70% to 90% appearing once. This sequence originates from an adult with an advanced solid tumor such as melanoma, head and neck, liver or kidney cancer. The gene calls are TRBV6-5 and TRBJ1-2; 7 bases fit TRBD1. Sample: CD4+ or CD8+ T cells sorted from blood, taken in a trial of the OX40 agonist ivuxolimab. The CDR3 loop reads CASSRQGTNYGYTF. The CDR3 coding sequence is TGTGCCAGCAGTCGACAGGGAACTAACTATGGCTACACCTTC.